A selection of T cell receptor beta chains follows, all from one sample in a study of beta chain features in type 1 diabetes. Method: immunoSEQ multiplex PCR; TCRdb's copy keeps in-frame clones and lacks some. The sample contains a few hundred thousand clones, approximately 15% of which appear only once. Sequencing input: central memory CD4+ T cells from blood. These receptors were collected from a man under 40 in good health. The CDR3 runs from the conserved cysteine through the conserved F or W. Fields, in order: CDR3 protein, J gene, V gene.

CDR3aa: CASSFGSYGAPGELFF
j_gene: TRBJ2-2
v_gene: TRBV5-6

CDR3aa: CASSRGGTGYGYTF
j_gene: TRBJ1-2
v_gene: TRBV11-3

CDR3aa: CASSFPGIANYGYTF
j_gene: TRBJ1-2
v_gene: TRBV6-6

CDR3aa: CASLAAAGGLPEAFF
j_gene: TRBJ1-1
v_gene: TRBV19

CDR3aa: CASSRTGAEAFF
j_gene: TRBJ1-1
v_gene: TRBV5-1

CDR3aa: CASSQGLSYQETQYF
j_gene: TRBJ2-5
v_gene: TRBV7-7

CDR3aa: CASATMGQGLNNSPLHF
j_gene: TRBJ1-6
v_gene: TRBV2

CDR3aa: CASSLFQGARGYTF
j_gene: TRBJ1-2
v_gene: TRBV5-6

CDR3aa: CASSFAGTFSTDTQYF
j_gene: TRBJ2-3
v_gene: TRBV7-8

CDR3aa: CSVDAASYGYTF
j_gene: TRBJ1-2
v_gene: TRBV29-1

CDR3aa: CAWSPTGVGEAFF
j_gene: TRBJ1-1
v_gene: TRBV30

CDR3aa: CASSQVLGGRGGYTF
j_gene: TRBJ1-2
v_gene: TRBV4-3

CDR3aa: CAISEGTLGNQPQHF
j_gene: TRBJ1-5
v_gene: TRBV10-3

CDR3aa: CSVDTGGIGELFF
j_gene: TRBJ2-2
v_gene: TRBV29-1

CDR3aa: CASSLGREAGNTIYF
j_gene: TRBJ1-3
v_gene: TRBV7-9

CDR3aa: CASSIGTVSNQPQHF
j_gene: TRBJ1-5
v_gene: TRBV5-8

CDR3aa: CASRTWETQYF
j_gene: TRBJ2-5
v_gene: TRBV6-5

CDR3aa: CASSSRRGSGQPQHF
j_gene: TRBJ1-5
v_gene: TRBV13

CDR3aa: CASSKRFPGTGCSGELFF
j_gene: TRBJ2-2
v_gene: TRBV21-1

CDR3aa: CASSSLGERADTQYF
j_gene: TRBJ2-3
v_gene: TRBV5-1

CDR3aa: CASSPMDRGGEKLFF
j_gene: TRBJ1-4
v_gene: TRBV2

CDR3aa: CAISMNGDNSPLHF
j_gene: TRBJ1-6
v_gene: TRBV10-3

CDR3aa: CASSPTQGPYNEQFF
j_gene: TRBJ2-1
v_gene: TRBV6-5

CDR3aa: CASSRGGFDYGYTF
j_gene: TRBJ1-2
v_gene: TRBV21-1

CDR3aa: CASSLGSGTFTDTQYF
j_gene: TRBJ2-3
v_gene: TRBV11-3

CDR3aa: CASSQEPQGGTEAFF
j_gene: TRBJ1-1
v_gene: TRBV4-3

CDR3aa: CASSLEGQAGANVLTF
j_gene: TRBJ2-6
v_gene: TRBV7-9

CDR3aa: CASSLSGNTGELFF
j_gene: TRBJ2-2
v_gene: TRBV7-2

CDR3aa: CASSITPGDKSRYF
j_gene: TRBJ2-7
v_gene: TRBV18

CDR3aa: CASSLQGKGANVLTF
j_gene: TRBJ2-6
v_gene: TRBV5-1

CDR3aa: CASSPPNSGRAGANVLTF
j_gene: TRBJ2-6
v_gene: TRBV18

CDR3aa: CASKRQGTGNTIYF
j_gene: TRBJ1-3
v_gene: TRBV6-1